A single sample gave rise to the 21 T cell receptor beta chains below, sequenced in a study of blood T cell repertoires in COVID-19. Clones were read by immunoSEQ multiplex PCR, and TCRdb kept only the in-frame ones, dropping some. The sample has approximately 470,000 clones; approximately 83% are singletons. Sequencing used peripheral blood. Every receptor here comes from a human donor in a cohort sampled during active COVID-19.

This chain links TRBV5-3 with TRBJ1-1; D perhaps matches TRBD1 (5 bases). TRBV5-3 is an ORF, with its function uncertain. The length of the CDR3 is 14 residues. Trimming shortened V by 2 bases and J by 3 bases, and 11 bases separated the two germline ends. This CDR3 is CARSLRGIDTEAFF. The CDR3 DNA sequence: TGTGCCAGAAGCTTACGGGGGATAGACACTGAAGCTTTCTTT.

This chain joins TRBV18 and TRBJ1-2; D is unclear. V lost 6 bases to trimming and J lost 4 bases, with 18 bases between them. From germline, CDR1 is KGHSH and CDR2 LQKENI. This CDR3 region has 15 residues. The CDR3 region is CASSQIDSSLYGYTF. The CDR3 nucleotides are TGTGCCAGCTCGCAAATAGACTCCTCCCTCTATGGCTACACCTTC.

The chain has TRBV7-8 and TRBJ1-5; TRBD1 is a possible D gene (5 bases). The CDR3 is made up of 15 amino acids. Trimming took 5 bases from V and 0 from J, leaving 11 bases between them. The germline V gene encodes CDR1 SGHVS and CDR2 FQNEAQ. CDR3 sequence (DNA): TGTGCCAGCAGCCTAAGGGGCCTTAGCAATCAGCCCCAGCATTTT. Translated, it gives CASSLRGLSNQPQHF.

The genes are TRBV5-6 and TRBJ2-7; 13 bases are shared with TRBD2. Trimming at V came to 0 bases and at J to 4 bases, leaving 1 base not matched to a gene. The CDR3 totals 15 residues. CDR1 SGHDT and CDR2 YYEEEE come from the germline V gene. The CDR3 here is CASSLGLAGGYEQYF. In DNA form, the CDR3 reads TGTGCCAGCAGCTTGGGACTAGCGGGAGGATACGAGCAGTACTTC.

The chain couples TRBV27 to TRBJ2-7; 7 positions agree with TRBD2. The ends lost 6 bases at V and 1 base at J; junction bases unmatched: 9. CDR3 length equals 15 residues. The germline V gene encodes CDR1 MNHEY and CDR2 SMNVEV (reference sequence). CDR3 protein: CASRGAGLPSYEQYF. The CDR3 bases are TGTGCCAGCAGGGGAGCGGGGCTTCCTTCCTACGAGCAGTACTTC.

The rearrangement joins TRBV6-5 to TRBJ1-6, with D possibly TRBD1 on 6 matching bases. Between the trimmed V and J ends, which lost 6 bases and 8 bases, there was a span of 17 bases. Per germline, CDR1 MNHEY and CDR2 SVGAGI. The CDR3 length is 15 residues. In DNA, the CDR3 is TGTGCCAGCAGCCAGGGGTCCGCCTTGGATTCACCCCTCCACTTT. Its protein is CASSQGSALDSPLHF.

V and J are TRBV6-2 or TRBV6-3 and TRBJ2-7, with 10 bases identical to TRBD2. The CDR3 is 16 residues long. Per germline, CDR1 MNHEY and CDR2 SVGEGT. The V and J ends lost 3 bases and 3 bases, in that order; junction bases with no gene match: 8. In DNA, the CDR3 is TGTGCCAGCAGTTATACTAGCGGGATTCAATTCTACGAGCAGTACTTC. This encodes CASSYTSGIQFYEQYF.

The V and J genes are TRBV9 and TRBJ2-7, with D perhaps TRBD1 (7 bases). Trimming pared 0 bases from V and 3 bases from J, leaving 13 bases between. Per germline, CDR1 SGDLS and CDR2 YYNGEE. The CDR3 has 15 amino acids. The CDR3 loop is CASSVAPGGIYEQYF. In DNA form, the CDR3 reads TGTGCCAGCAGCGTAGCCCCAGGGGGGATCTACGAGCAGTACTTC. The variable domain in full, with the rest retrieved from reference TRBV9 and TRBJ2-7, is DSGVTQTPKHLITATGQRVTLRCSPRSGDLSVYWYQQSLDQGLQFLIQYYNGEERAKGNILERFSAQQFPDLHSELNLSSLELGDSALYFCASSVAPGGIYEQYFGPGTRLTVT.

The rearrangement uses TRBV7-9 and TRBJ1-6; D not resolved. The CDR3 length is 15 residues. The V end was cut by 6 bases, the J end by 10 bases, with 19 bases between. The germline V gene has CDR1 SEHNR and CDR2 FQNEAQ (reference sequence). CDR3 nucleotide sequence: TGTGCCAGCAGGCCCCCCGGCGGATCTGGGTCACCCCTCCACTTT. It encodes CASRPPGGSGSPLHF. The full variable domain, its missing parts supplied by reference TRBV7-9 and TRBJ1-6, is DTGVSQNPRHKITKRGQNVTFRCDPISEHNRLYWYRQTLGQGPEFLTYFQNEAQLEKSRLLSDRFSAERPKGSFSTLEIQRTEQGDSAMYLCASRPPGGSGSPLHFGNGTRLTVT.

V usage is TRBV28 and J usage is TRBJ1-6; D is unresolved. This CDR3 is 16 amino acids long. Germline-derived CDR1 and CDR2 are MDHEN and SYDVKM. V was clipped by 1 base and J by 0 bases, with 7 bases between them. Written as DNA, the CDR3 is TGTGCCAGCAGTTTATCCCTGAGCTCCTATAATTCACCCCTCCACTTT. Its translation is CASSLSLSSYNSPLHF.

This clone was observed at least ten times. The chain couples TRBV6-2 or TRBV6-3 to TRBJ2-7; maybe TRBD2 (6 bases). Germline CDR1 MNHEY, CDR2 SVGEGT. The CDR3 extends over 13 amino acids. Trimming left V 2 bases short and J 1 base short, with 6 bases between. Here the CDR3 DNA reads TGTGCCAGCAGTTACCGGGAGTCCTACGAGCAGTACTTC. It codes for CASSYRESYEQYF.

V and J are TRBV7-2 and TRBJ2-7; perhaps TRBD2 as D (6 bases). Germline loops: CDR1 SGHTA, CDR2 FQGNSA. V lost 5 bases and J 6 bases, leaving 23 bases between the germline ends. The CDR3 sequence is 16 residues long. Here the CDR3 DNA reads TGTGCCAGCAGCCGGTCGGGCGGGACCAAAACACTCGAGCAGTACTTC. Protein sequence: CASSRSGGTKTLEQYF.

J is TRBJ2-2 and V is TRBV28; no clear D gene. The germline V and J ends were trimmed by 5 bases and 8 bases, with 18 bases remaining between them. Germline assignment: CDR1 MDHEN and CDR2 SYDVKM. The CDR3 is 15 residues long. The CDR3 DNA reads TGTGCCAGCAGTCCTTCAACAGTTAAGACGGGGGAGCTGTTTTTT. Amino acids: CASSPSTVKTGELFF.

J is TRBJ1-4 and V is TRBV6-6; D is unresolved. CDR3 length: 15 residues. V shed 2 bases and J shed 6 bases, with 13 bases lying between them. From germline, CDR1 is MNHNY and CDR2 SVGAGI (reference sequence). The DNA for the CDR3 is TGTGCCAGCAGTTACGGAACAGTATACGATGAAAAACTGTTTTTT. Its translation: CASSYGTVYDEKLFF.

The chain uses TRBV27 and TRBJ2-1; 14 bases agree with TRBD2. The junction had 17 bases not matched to a gene; V was cut back by 4 bases and J by 9 bases. Germline V gene data show CDR1 as MNHEY and CDR2 as SMNVEV (reference sequence). The length of the CDR3 is 19 residues. The CDR3 DNA is TGTGCCAGCAGTTATTTGGGACTAGCGGGAGTCTCTCCCCACAGTGAGCAGTTCTTC. Protein sequence: CASSYLGLAGVSPHSEQFF.

The rearrangement joins TRBV4-3 to TRBJ1-2; the match to TRBD1 covers 9 bases. The germline gives CDR1 LGHNA, CDR2 YSLEER. The trim removed 0 bases at V and 4 bases at J, leaving 9 bases unmatched. The length of the CDR3 is 17 residues. Here the CDR3 DNA reads TGCGCCAGCAGCCAAGACCCGGGACAGGGCAAGATCTATGGCTACACCTTC. This codes for CASSQDPGQGKIYGYTF.

This clone was found once. The J gene is TRBJ2-1, the V gene TRBV7-9; possibly TRBD1 for D (6 bases). The germline V and J ends were trimmed by 4 bases and 7 bases, with 14 bases remaining between them. The CDR3 extends over 14 amino acids. Germline lookup yields CDR1 SEHNR and CDR2 FQNEAQ (reference sequence). CDR3 protein: CASSWTQGSNEQFF. In DNA, the CDR3 is TGTGCCAGCAGCTGGACGCAGGGGTCGAATGAGCAGTTCTTC.

J is TRBJ1-6 and V is TRBV6-5, with a tentative D call TRBD1 (5 bases). V lost 7 bases and J 4 bases, leaving 11 bases between the germline ends. Germline CDR1 is MNHEY and CDR2 is SVGAGI. CDR3 size: 14 residues. CDR3 residues: CASKRGAYNSPLHF. As DNA, the CDR3 is TGTGCCAGCAAAAGGGGCGCATATAATTCACCCCTCCACTTT.

This chain uses TRBV18 with TRBJ1-1; D gene unclear. In germline, CDR1 is KGHSH, CDR2 LQKENI. Deletions cut 3 bases from V and 7 bases from J, with 15 bases between. The CDR3 spans 14 residues. Here the CDR3 reads CASSPPGLGGEAFF. CDR3 bases: TGTGCCAGCTCACCGCCCGGACTGGGCGGTGAAGCTTTCTTT.

The genes are TRBV7-2 and TRBJ2-7, with TRBD2 matching 7 bases. Germline trimming cut 3 bases from V and 7 bases from J; bases unmatched to any gene: 6. Looked up from germline, CDR1 is SGHTA and CDR2 is FQGNSA. CDR3 length: 13 residues. In DNA, the CDR3 is TGTGCCAGCAGCTTGACGCGGGAGAGGGAGCAGTACTTC. Translating it yields CASSLTREREQYF.

V and J are TRBV7-2 and TRBJ2-5; 8 bases map to TRBD1. Germline V lookup: CDR1 SGHTA, CDR2 FQGNSA. After removal of 1 base from V and 1 base from J, the junction contained 5 bases not matched to a gene. CDR3 size: 16 residues. Here the CDR3 DNA reads TGTGCCAGCAGCTTAGGTCCTACAGGGGGCCAAGAGACCCAGTACTTC. Its translation is CASSLGPTGGQETQYF.